This TCR beta chain was sequenced in a study of metastatic and nonmetastatic thyroid tumors. This clone showed up just a few times. At one end, the junction sequence differs from germline, possibly due to a read error. TCRdb reanalyzed the PCR reads with MiXCR. The profile shows over 20,000 clones, over 9% of them singletons. The CDR3 is 13 amino acids. Germline CDR1 reads MRHNA; CDR2 reads SNTAGT. Each patient came to thyroid surgery without any prior treatment (of any kind). The source of this sequence is a female donor with papillary thyroid cancer or a benign thyroid nodule (not recorded which). Some clones in this sample may be carry-over from other donors' samples. Specimen: blood. The genes are TRBV6-4 and TRBJ2-2, with D possibly being TRBD2 (6 bases). The CDR3 region has the DNA TGTGCCAGCAGTTGGACTAACACCTGGGAGCTGTTTTTT. It encodes CASSWTNTWELFF.